Following are 31 T cell receptor beta chains from one sample sequenced in a study of blood T cell repertoires in COVID-19. This table comes from immunoSEQ multiplex PCR, and its TCRdb copy is limited to in-frame clones, with some not included. The sample lists fewer than 500,000 clones; around 87% were seen once. Sequenced sample: PBMCs or T cells enriched from blood (not recorded which). The receptors here all came from a man aged 25-40 years who had recovered from COVID-19.

The genes are TRBV7-9 and TRBJ1-6; 10 nucleotides match TRBD1. The CDR3 spans 19 residues. V shed 3 bases, J shed 7 bases, and the junction held 15 bases outside the gene matches. Germline-derived CDR1 and CDR2 are SEHNR and FQNEAQ (reference sequence). CDR3 sequence (DNA): TGTGCCAGCAGCTTTCTGCTCCGGGACAGGGGTTCTATGAATTCACCCCTCCACTTT. Its protein product is CASSFLLRDRGSMNSPLHF.

The CDR3 region has the DNA TGTGCCACCAGTGGAGGACAGGACTATGGCTACACCTTC. Encoded protein: CATSGGQDYGYTF. V usage is TRBV24-1 and J usage is TRBJ1-2, with 7 bases aligning to TRBD1. The trim removed 5 bases at V and 3 bases at J, leaving 2 bases unmatched. The germline V gene encodes CDR1 KGHDR and CDR2 SFDVKD. The CDR3 covers 13 residues.

This chain connects TRBV19 to TRBJ2-7; weak D call: TRBD1 (6 bases). The V gene's germline CDR1 is LNHDA and CDR2 SQIVND (reference sequence). The CDR3 length is 14 residues. V gave up 5 bases and J gave up 4 bases, with 15 bases separating them. CDR3: CASSLSGTSYEQYF. CDR3 DNA: TGTGCCAGTAGTTTATCCGGGACAAGTTACGAGCAGTACTTC.

The CDR3 here is CASKWLKNTEAFF. Here the CDR3 DNA reads TGTGCCAGCAAATGGCTGAAGAACACTGAAGCTTTCTTT. The chain joins TRBV7-2 to TRBJ1-1, with D hard to call. V gave up 7 bases and J gave up 1 base, with 10 bases separating them. The CDR3 is 13 residues long. The germline CDR1 and CDR2 sequences are SGHTA and FQGNSA. The full variable domain, rest sourced from reference TRBV7-2 and TRBJ1-1, is GAGVSQSPSNKVTEKGKDVELRCDPISGHTALYWYRQSLGQGLEFLIYFQGNSAPDKSGLPSDRFSAERTGGSVSTLTIQRTQQEDSAVYLCASKWLKNTEAFFGQGTRLTVV.

This sequence joins TRBV29-1 and TRBJ2-5; D is ambiguous. Trimming pared 7 bases from V and 2 bases from J, leaving 5 bases between. This CDR3 comprises 10 residues. Germline CDR1 is SQVTM and CDR2 is ANQGSEA. The CDR3 loop is CSALQETQYF. CDR3 nucleotide sequence: TGCAGCGCCCTTCAAGAGACCCAGTACTTC.

V usage is TRBV6-5 and J usage is TRBJ1-1; 7 bases are a match to TRBD1. In germline, CDR1 is MNHEY, CDR2 SVGAGI. V lost 2 bases, J lost 5 bases, and 11 bases stayed unmatched. This CDR3 is built from 16 residues. CDR3 nucleotide sequence: TGTGCCAGCAGTTACGCAAAATCCTACAGGGGTACTGAAGCTTTCTTT. It yields the protein CASSYAKSYRGTEAFF.

The V gene is TRBV9, the J gene TRBJ2-7; perhaps TRBD2 as D (7 bases). The ends were cut back, 3 bases at V and 4 bases at J, with 17 bases in the middle. The CDR3 length is 15 residues. Per germline, CDR1 SGDLS and CDR2 YYNGEE. The CDR3, as DNA: TGTGCCAGCAGCGCCAGCGGGACAATTGGTTACGAGCAGTACTTC. It encodes CASSASGTIGYEQYF.

The chain has TRBV3-1 (or the pseudogene TRBV3-2) and TRBJ1-1, with TRBD1 identical over 7 bases. V shed 10 bases and J 1 base; nucleotides not matched to a gene: 3. The CDR3 runs 12 residues. Germline V gene data show CDR1 as LGHDT and CDR2 as YNNKEL (reference sequence). Here the CDR3 DNA reads TGTGCCACCCGGACAGGGAACACTGAAGCTTTCTTT. It translates to CATRTGNTEAFF.

The J gene is TRBJ2-7, the V gene TRBV2, with D possibly matching TRBD2 (6 bases). The CDR3 is made up of 11 amino acids. V was cut by 4 bases and J by 5 bases, with 6 bases left in between. Germline V gene data show CDR1 as SNHLY and CDR2 as FYNNEI. CDR3 sequence (DNA): TGTGCCAGCAGTGGACTAGACGAGCAGTACTTC. Encoded protein: CASSGLDEQYF. The complete variable domain, with remaining parts taken from reference TRBV2 and TRBJ2-7, reads EPEVTQTPSHQVTQMGQEVILRCVPISNHLYFYWYRQILGQKVEFLVSFYNNEISEKSEIFDDQFSVERPDGSNFTLKIRSTKLEDSAMYFCASSGLDEQYFGPGTRLTVT.

In this sample, this clone turned up once. This rearrangement joins TRBV5-1 to TRBJ2-7; 9 nucleotides match TRBD1. V was pared by 0 bases and J by 5 bases, with 6 bases of the junction left unmatched. Germline CDR1 reads SGHRS; CDR2 reads YFSETQ. CDR3 length: 15 residues. CDR3 amino acids: CASSLVGQGIDEQYF. CDR3 DNA: TGCGCCAGCAGCTTGGTTGGACAGGGGATCGACGAGCAGTACTTC.

The rearrangement uses TRBV5-1 and TRBJ1-4, with TRBD1 identical over 9 bases. The length of the CDR3 is 14 residues. Germline assignment: CDR1 SGHRS and CDR2 YFSETQ. V shed 2 bases, J shed 8 bases, and the junction held 4 bases outside the gene matches. CDR3 sequence: CASSLQGAGEKLFF. In nucleotides, the CDR3 is TGCGCCAGCAGCTTACAGGGGGCTGGGGAAAAACTGTTTTTT.

The genes are TRBV3-1 (or the pseudogene TRBV3-2) and TRBJ1-1; 8 bases fit TRBD1. The CDR3 consists of 14 residues. V lost 0 bases to trimming and J lost 8 bases; unmatched junction nucleotides: 5. Germline values: CDR1 LGHDT, CDR2 YNNKEL (reference sequence). The CDR3 reads CASSQDRDRQEAFF. The DNA for the CDR3 is TGTGCCAGCAGCCAAGACCGGGACAGGCAGGAAGCTTTCTTT.

This chain joins TRBV9 and TRBJ1-5; TRBD1 matches 7 bases. The CDR3 has 15 residues. Germline V lookup: CDR1 SGDLS, CDR2 YYNGEE. With 4 bases clipped from V and 4 bases from J, the junction kept 8 bases outside the gene matches. This chain's CDR3 is CASSQEGAANQPQHF. The CDR3 region has the DNA TGTGCCAGCAGCCAGGAGGGGGCGGCAAATCAGCCCCAGCATTTT.

This rearrangement joins TRBV6-2 or TRBV6-3 to TRBJ1-1; the D gene is possibly TRBD1 (6 bases). V shed 6 bases and J shed 6 bases, with 17 bases lying between them. Germline CDR1 MNHEY, CDR2 SVGEGT. The CDR3 length is 14 residues. The CDR3 DNA follows: TGTGCCAGCAGCAACAGGGCTCAAATACCTGAAGCTTTCTTT. The encoded protein is CASSNRAQIPEAFF.

This rearrangement joins TRBV7-9 to TRBJ2-3; D is unclear. The length of the CDR3 is 14 residues. V lost 2 bases and J 4 bases, leaving 10 bases between the germline ends. Germline V gene data show CDR1 as SEHNR and CDR2 as FQNEAQ (reference sequence). DNA for the CDR3: TGTGCCAGCAGCTTATATACTCGGGCAGATACGCAGTATTTT. It translates to CASSLYTRADTQYF.

This chain joins TRBV7-7 and TRBJ2-5; 7 nucleotides match TRBD1. Germline CDR1 reads SSHAT; CDR2 reads FNYEAQ (reference sequence). CDR3 length: 15 amino acids. V dropped 5 bases and J dropped 5; count of bases not matched to a gene: 11. The DNA of the CDR3 is TGTGCCAGCAGCCCAAGGACAGGCCGGTCGGAGACCCAGTACTTC. Its protein product is CASSPRTGRSETQYF.

The chain carries TRBV27 and TRBJ2-7; D unclear. The CDR3 extends over 13 amino acids. Germline values: CDR1 MNHEY, CDR2 SMNVEV (reference sequence). The V and J ends lost 2 bases and 0 bases respectively, with 5 bases between them. The CDR3 loop reads CASSLTRSYEQYF. Here the CDR3 DNA reads TGTGCCAGCAGTTTAACACGCTCCTACGAGCAGTACTTC.

The CDR3 DNA follows: TGTGCCAGCAGTCCGACCGGGACAGGTTACATCGAGCAGTACTTC. This sequence encodes CASSPTGTGYIEQYF. V usage is TRBV27 and J usage is TRBJ2-7; 8 nucleotides line up with TRBD1. The CDR3 covers 15 residues. The germline V gene encodes CDR1 MNHEY and CDR2 SMNVEV (reference sequence). V was pared by 5 bases and J by 6 bases, with 12 bases of the junction left unmatched.

The chain uses TRBV30 and TRBJ1-1; the match to TRBD1 covers 11 bases. The germline gives CDR1 GTSNPN, CDR2 SVGIG (reference sequence). The CDR3 is 16 amino acids. V trimming: 0 bases; J trimming: 4 bases; junction bases outside the gene matches: 7. This CDR3 reads CAWSVYRDRGGTEAFF. CDR3 in DNA: TGTGCCTGGAGTGTATACCGGGACAGGGGGGGCACTGAAGCTTTCTTT.

J is TRBJ2-1 and V is TRBV19; perhaps TRBD2 as D (5 bases). Trimming took 4 bases from V and 9 from J, leaving 16 bases between them. The length of the CDR3 is 14 residues. Germline loops: CDR1 LNHDA, CDR2 SQIVND (reference sequence). Written as DNA, the CDR3 is TGTGCCAGTAGTAAACCGGGATCAACCCCTGAGCAGTTCTTC. Protein product: CASSKPGSTPEQFF.

The chain uses TRBV19 and TRBJ2-7; the D gene is possibly TRBD2 (6 bases). Trimming stripped 4 bases from V and 0 bases from J, with 16 bases between. The CDR3 is made up of 16 amino acids. In germline, CDR1 is LNHDA, CDR2 SQIVND (reference sequence). In DNA, the CDR3 is TGTGCCAGTAGTAAGGAGGAGGGGAAACACTCCTACGAGCAGTACTTC. Translated, it gives CASSKEEGKHSYEQYF. Drawing the rest from reference TRBV19 and TRBJ2-7, the complete variable domain is DGGITQSPKYLFRKEGQNVTLSCEQNLNHDAMYWYRQDPGQGLRLIYYSQIVNDFQKGDIAEGYSVSREKKESFPLTVTSAQKNPTAFYLCASSKEEGKHSYEQYFGPGTRLTVT.

The rearrangement joins TRBV12-3 or TRBV12-4 to TRBJ1-2; D unresolved. V dropped 2 bases and J dropped 8 bases, with 12 bases sitting between them. This CDR3 has 13 residues. CDR3 nucleotides: TGTGCCAGCAGTTTAAGCCCTCGGCGGGGCTACACCTTC. Protein sequence: CASSLSPRRGYTF.

The chain is built from TRBV6-2 or TRBV6-3 and TRBJ2-2; possible D gene TRBD1, 5 bases. The V and J ends lost 3 bases and 3 bases respectively, with 14 bases between them. CDR1 MNHEY and CDR2 SVGEGT come from the germline V gene. This CDR3 region has 16 residues. CDR3 loop: CASSYPPQGYTGELFF. In DNA, the CDR3 is TGTGCCAGCAGTTATCCCCCCCAGGGTTACACCGGGGAGCTGTTTTTT.

This chain links TRBV11-2 with TRBJ1-1, with 8 bases aligning to TRBD1. CDR1 is SGHAT, CDR2 FQNNGV, per germline. The CDR3 consists of 16 residues. The V and J ends lost 5 bases and 1 base, in that order; junction bases with no gene match: 9. The CDR3 sequence: CASSPIGRGQNTEAFF. In nucleotides, the CDR3 is TGTGCCAGCAGCCCCATCGGCAGGGGGCAGAACACTGAAGCTTTCTTT.

The chain combines TRBV7-6 with TRBJ2-7; D might be TRBD1 (6 bases). Trimming took off 2 bases at V and 3 bases at J, with 14 bases between the two ends. CDR3 length: 15 amino acids. Germline values: CDR1 SGHVS, CDR2 FNYEAQ. The CDR3 coding sequence is TGTGCCAGCAGCTTATCACAGGGAATGAACTACGAGCAGTACTTC. Translated: CASSLSQGMNYEQYF.

The chain employs TRBV30 and TRBJ1-2; D possibly corresponds to TRBD1 (5 bases). The CDR3 is 12 amino acids. V lost 6 bases and J lost 3, with 11 bases in between. The germline V gene has CDR1 GTSNPN and CDR2 SVGIG (reference sequence). The CDR3 here is CACPWGDYGYTF. The CDR3 DNA sequence: TGTGCCTGCCCGTGGGGGGACTATGGCTACACCTTC.

The chain carries TRBV27 and TRBJ1-1; 9 bases align to TRBD1. Germline loops: CDR1 MNHEY, CDR2 SMNVEV (reference sequence). V shed 6 bases and J 2 bases; nucleotides not matched to a gene: 7. This CDR3 contains 15 residues. CDR3 amino acids: CASRKPQGANTEAFF. In nucleotides, the CDR3 is TGTGCCAGCAGGAAACCACAGGGGGCAAACACTGAAGCTTTCTTT.

CDR3 loop: CASSRTGFTEAFF. CDR3 in DNA: TGTGCCAGCAGTCGAACAGGGTTCACTGAAGCTTTCTTT. V and J are TRBV25-1 and TRBJ1-1; possible D gene TRBD1, 6 bases. Germline V gene sequence: CDR1 MGHDK, CDR2 SYGVNS. The CDR3 contains 13 residues. The V and J ends lost 5 bases and 4 bases respectively, with 11 bases between them.

V usage is TRBV24-1 and J usage is TRBJ2-1; TRBD2 matches 8 bases. Looked up from germline, CDR1 is KGHDR and CDR2 is SFDVKD. With V trimmed by 3 bases and J by 3 bases, 6 bases remained unmatched. CDR3 length: 16 amino acids. The CDR3 spells CATSDGSGLVYNEQFF. The CDR3 bases are TGTGCCACCAGTGATGGATCGGGACTAGTCTACAATGAGCAGTTCTTC.

This chain uses TRBV30 with TRBJ2-2; 8 bases fit TRBD1. Losses at the gene ends were 4 bases for V and 1 base for J; bases not matched to a gene: 8. Germline V lookup: CDR1 GTSNPN, CDR2 SVGIG (reference sequence). The CDR3 extends over 16 amino acids. The CDR3 loop reads CAWKFLDRGNTGELFF. CDR3 DNA sequence: TGTGCCTGGAAGTTCTTAGACAGGGGGAACACCGGGGAGCTGTTTTTT.

The chain uses TRBV6-5 and TRBJ1-2; 7 nucleotides match TRBD1. V was clipped by 5 bases and J by 5 bases; unmatched bases: 5. This CDR3 is 13 amino acids long. Per germline, CDR1 MNHEY and CDR2 SVGAGI. This CDR3 is CASSRGTVYGYTF. For the CDR3, the DNA is TGTGCCAGCAGTCGTGGGACAGTTTATGGCTACACCTTC.